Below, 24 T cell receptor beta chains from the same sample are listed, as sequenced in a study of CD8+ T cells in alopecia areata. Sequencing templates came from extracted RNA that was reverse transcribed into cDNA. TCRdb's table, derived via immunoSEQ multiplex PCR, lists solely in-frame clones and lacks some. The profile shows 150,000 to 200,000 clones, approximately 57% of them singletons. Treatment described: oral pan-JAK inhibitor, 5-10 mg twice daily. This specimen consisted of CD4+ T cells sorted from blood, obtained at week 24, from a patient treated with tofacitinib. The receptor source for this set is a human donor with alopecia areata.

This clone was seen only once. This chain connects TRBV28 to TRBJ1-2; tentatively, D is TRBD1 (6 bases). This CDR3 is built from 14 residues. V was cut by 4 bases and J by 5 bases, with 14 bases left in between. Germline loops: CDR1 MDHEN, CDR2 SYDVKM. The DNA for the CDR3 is TGTGCCAGCAGTTCGAGGGGGGCGGGGTATGGCTACACCTTC. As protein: CASSSRGAGYGYTF.

CDR3 sequence (DNA): TGTGCCAGCAGCTTGGATCTACAGGGGGCGCAGCTCGCTAACTATGGCTACACCTTC. Translated: CASSLDLQGAQLANYGYTF. The genes are TRBV5-4 and TRBJ1-2, with 9 bases lining up with TRBD1. Germline V gene sequence: CDR1 SGHNT, CDR2 YYREEE (reference sequence). The trim removed 0 bases at V and 0 bases at J, leaving 12 bases unmatched. The CDR3 has 19 amino acids.

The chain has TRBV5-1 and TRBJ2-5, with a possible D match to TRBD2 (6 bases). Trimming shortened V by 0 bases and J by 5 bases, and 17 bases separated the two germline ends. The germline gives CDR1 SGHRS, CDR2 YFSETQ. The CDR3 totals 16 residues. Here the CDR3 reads CASSLVAGRWSETQYF. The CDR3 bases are TGCGCCAGCAGCTTGGTGGCAGGGAGGTGGTCGGAGACCCAGTACTTC.

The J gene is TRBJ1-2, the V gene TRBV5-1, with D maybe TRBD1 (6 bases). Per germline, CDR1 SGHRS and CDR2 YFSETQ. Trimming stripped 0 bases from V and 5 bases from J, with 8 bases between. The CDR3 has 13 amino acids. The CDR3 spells CASSLGDKYGYTF. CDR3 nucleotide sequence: TGCGCCAGCAGCTTGGGGGACAAGTATGGCTACACCTTC.

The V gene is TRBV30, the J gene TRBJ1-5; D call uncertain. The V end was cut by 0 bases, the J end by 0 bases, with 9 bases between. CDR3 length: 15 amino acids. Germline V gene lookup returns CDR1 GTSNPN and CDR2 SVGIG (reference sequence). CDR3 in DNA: TGTGCCTGGAGTGTACAAGGGAATAGCAATCAGCCCCAGCATTTT. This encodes CAWSVQGNSNQPQHF.

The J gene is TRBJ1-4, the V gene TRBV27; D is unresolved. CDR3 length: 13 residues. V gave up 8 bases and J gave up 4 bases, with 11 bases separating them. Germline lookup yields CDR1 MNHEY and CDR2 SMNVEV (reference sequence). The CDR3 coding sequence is TGTGCCAGCGTGGAACTCCGTAATGAAAAACTGTTTTTT. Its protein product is CASVELRNEKLFF.

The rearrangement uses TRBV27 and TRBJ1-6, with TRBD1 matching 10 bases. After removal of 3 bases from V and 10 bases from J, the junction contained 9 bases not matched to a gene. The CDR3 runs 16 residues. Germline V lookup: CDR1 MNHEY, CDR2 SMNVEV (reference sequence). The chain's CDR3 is CASSLTGGRIGSPLHF. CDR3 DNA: TGTGCCAGCAGTTTGACAGGGGGCCGGATAGGGTCACCCCTCCACTTT.

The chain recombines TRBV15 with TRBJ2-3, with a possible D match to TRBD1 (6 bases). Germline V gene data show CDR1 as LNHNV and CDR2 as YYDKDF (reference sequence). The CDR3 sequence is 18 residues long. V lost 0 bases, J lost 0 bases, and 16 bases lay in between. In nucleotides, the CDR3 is TGTGCCACCAGCAGAGAGAAGCCGGGACACATAAGCACAGATACGCAGTATTTT. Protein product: CATSREKPGHISTDTQYF. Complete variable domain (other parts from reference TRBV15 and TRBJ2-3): DAMVIQNPRYQVTQFGKPVTLSCSQTLNHNVMYWYQQKSSQAPKLLFHYYDKDFNNEADTPDNFQSRRPNTSFCFLDIRSPGLGDTAMYLCATSREKPGHISTDTQYFGPGTRLTVL.

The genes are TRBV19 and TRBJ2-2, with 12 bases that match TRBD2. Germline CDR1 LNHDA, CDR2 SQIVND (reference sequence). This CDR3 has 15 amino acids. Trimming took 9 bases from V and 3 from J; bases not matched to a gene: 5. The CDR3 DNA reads TGTGCCAGCCGGACTAGCGGGACTTACACCGGGGAGCTGTTTTTT. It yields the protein CASRTSGTYTGELFF.

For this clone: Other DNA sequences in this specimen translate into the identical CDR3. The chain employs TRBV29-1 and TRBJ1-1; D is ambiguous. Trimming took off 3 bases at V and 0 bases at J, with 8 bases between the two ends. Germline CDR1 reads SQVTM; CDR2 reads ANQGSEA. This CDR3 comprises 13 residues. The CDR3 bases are TGCAGCGTTGAGGGCCTCATGAACACTGAAGCTTTCTTT. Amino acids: CSVEGLMNTEAFF.

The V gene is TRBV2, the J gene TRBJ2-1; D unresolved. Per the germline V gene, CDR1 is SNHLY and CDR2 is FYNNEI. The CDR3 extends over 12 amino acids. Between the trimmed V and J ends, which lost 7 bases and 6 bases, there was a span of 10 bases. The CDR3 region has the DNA TGTGCCAGCACCCCGCTTCCCAATGAGCAGTTCTTC. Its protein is CASTPLPNEQFF.

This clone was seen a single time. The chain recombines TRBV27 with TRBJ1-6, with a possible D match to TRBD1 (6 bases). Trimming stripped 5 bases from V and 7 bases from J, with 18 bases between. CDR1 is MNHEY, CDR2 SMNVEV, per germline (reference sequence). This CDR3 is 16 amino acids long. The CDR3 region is CASSLKYRGTNSPLHF. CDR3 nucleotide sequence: TGTGCCAGCAGTCTAAAGTATAGGGGGACGAATTCACCCCTCCACTTT.

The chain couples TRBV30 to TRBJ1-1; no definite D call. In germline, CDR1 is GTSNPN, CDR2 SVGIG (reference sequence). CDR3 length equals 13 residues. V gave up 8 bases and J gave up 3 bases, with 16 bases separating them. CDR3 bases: TGTGCCCTTCGACCAGCACCTCACACTGAAGCTTTCTTT. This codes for CALRPAPHTEAFF.

The DNA of the CDR3 is TGTGCCAGCAGCCAAGACTTCAGACAGGCCAATGGCTACACCTTC. As protein: CASSQDFRQANGYTF. The rearrangement links TRBV4-2 to TRBJ1-2; possible D gene TRBD1, 6 bases. Deletions cut 0 bases from V and 6 bases from J, with 14 bases between. The CDR3 loop spans 15 amino acids. The germline gives CDR1 LGHNA, CDR2 YNFKEQ.

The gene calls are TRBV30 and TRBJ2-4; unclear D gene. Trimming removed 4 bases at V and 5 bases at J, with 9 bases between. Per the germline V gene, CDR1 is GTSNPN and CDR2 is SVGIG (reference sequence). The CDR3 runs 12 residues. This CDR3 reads CAWNPGQNIQYF. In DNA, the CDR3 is TGTGCCTGGAATCCGGGCCAAAACATTCAGTACTTC.

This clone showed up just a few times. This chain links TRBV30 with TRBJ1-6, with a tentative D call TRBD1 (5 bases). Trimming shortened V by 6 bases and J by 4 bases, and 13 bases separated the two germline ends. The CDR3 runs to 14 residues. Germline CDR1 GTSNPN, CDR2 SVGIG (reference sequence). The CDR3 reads CACGFGGYNSPLHF. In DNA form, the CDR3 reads TGTGCCTGCGGCTTCGGGGGTTATAATTCACCCCTCCACTTT.

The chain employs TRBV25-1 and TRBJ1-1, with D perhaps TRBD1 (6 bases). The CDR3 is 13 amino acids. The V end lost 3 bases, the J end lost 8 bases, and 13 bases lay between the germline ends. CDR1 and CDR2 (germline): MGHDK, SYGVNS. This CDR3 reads CASSDWDKKEAFF. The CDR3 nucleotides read TGTGCCAGCAGTGATTGGGACAAGAAGGAAGCTTTCTTT.

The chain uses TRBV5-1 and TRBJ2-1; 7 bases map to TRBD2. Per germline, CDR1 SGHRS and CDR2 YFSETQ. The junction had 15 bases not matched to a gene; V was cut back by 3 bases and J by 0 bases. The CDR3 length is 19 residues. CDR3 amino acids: CASSYPIVPGGSSYNEQFF. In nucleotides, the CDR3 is TGCGCCAGCAGCTACCCCATCGTGCCGGGGGGAAGCTCCTACAATGAGCAGTTCTTC.

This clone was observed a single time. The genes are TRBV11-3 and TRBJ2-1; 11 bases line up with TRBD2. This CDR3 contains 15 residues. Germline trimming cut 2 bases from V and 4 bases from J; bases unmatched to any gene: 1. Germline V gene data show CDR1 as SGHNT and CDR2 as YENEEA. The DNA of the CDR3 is TGTGCCAGCAGCTTAACTAGCGGGGGATACAATGAGCAGTTCTTC. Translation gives CASSLTSGGYNEQFF.

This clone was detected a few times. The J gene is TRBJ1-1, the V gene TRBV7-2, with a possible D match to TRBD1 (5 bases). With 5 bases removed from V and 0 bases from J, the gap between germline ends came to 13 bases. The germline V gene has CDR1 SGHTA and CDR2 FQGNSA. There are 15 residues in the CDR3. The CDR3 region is CASSTRTIMNTEAFF. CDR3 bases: TGTGCCAGCAGCACCCGGACAATTATGAACACTGAAGCTTTCTTT.

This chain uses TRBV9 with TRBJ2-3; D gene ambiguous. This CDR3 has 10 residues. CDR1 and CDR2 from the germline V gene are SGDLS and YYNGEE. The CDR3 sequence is CATRRSTQYF. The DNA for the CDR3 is TGTGCTACGCGGAGATCTACGCAGTATTTT.

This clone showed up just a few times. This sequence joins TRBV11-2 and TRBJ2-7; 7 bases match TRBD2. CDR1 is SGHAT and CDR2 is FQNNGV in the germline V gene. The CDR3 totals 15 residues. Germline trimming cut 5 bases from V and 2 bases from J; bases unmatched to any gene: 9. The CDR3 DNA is TGTGCCAGCAGCCTCGAGGGAGGGTGGACCTACGAGCAGTACTTC. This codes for CASSLEGGWTYEQYF.

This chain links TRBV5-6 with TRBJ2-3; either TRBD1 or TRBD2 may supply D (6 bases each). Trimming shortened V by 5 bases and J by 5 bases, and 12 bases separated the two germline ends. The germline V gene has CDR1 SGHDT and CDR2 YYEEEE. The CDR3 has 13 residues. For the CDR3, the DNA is TGTGCCAGCAGTGCCGGGGGCCGAGATACGCAGTATTTT. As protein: CASSAGGRDTQYF.

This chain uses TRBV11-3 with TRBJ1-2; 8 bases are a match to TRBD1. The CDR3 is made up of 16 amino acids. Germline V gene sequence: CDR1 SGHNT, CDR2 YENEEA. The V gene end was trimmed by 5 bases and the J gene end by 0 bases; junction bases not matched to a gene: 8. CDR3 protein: CASSRRTGNTNYGYTF. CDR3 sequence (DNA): TGTGCCAGCAGCCGCAGGACAGGGAACACTAACTATGGCTACACCTTC.